Each of the 30 T cell receptor beta chains below was sequenced from the same sample in a study of identical twins. TCRdb recomputed calls from the 5' RACE reads with MiXCR, one row per CDR3 protein. Among a few hundred thousand distinct CDR3 sequences listed, approximately 11% were seen once. A further study also used this sample, focusing on yellow fever vaccine responses in identical twins.

The specimen sequenced was memory (CD45RO+) T cells sorted from blood. The receptor source for this set is a woman younger than 35 in good health.

The genes are TRBV12-5 and TRBJ2-2; no firm D call. The CDR3 is made up of 12 amino acids. Trimming removed 7 bases from V and 7 bases from J, with 10 bases in between. CDR1 is LGHNT and CDR2 is FRNRAP in the germline V gene. The CDR3 sequence: CASAPAGGELFF. The DNA of the CDR3 is TGTGCTAGTGCCCCAGCCGGCGGGGAGCTGTTTTTT.

This clonotype has only a few counts. The V gene is TRBV10-3, the J gene TRBJ2-7; 11 bases are shared with TRBD1. The CDR3 is 14 amino acids. Germline-derived CDR1 and CDR2 are ENHRY and SYGVKD. Germline trimming cut 5 bases from V and 4 bases from J; bases unmatched to any gene: 4. This chain's CDR3 is CAISQDRGLYEQYF. CDR3 coding DNA: TGTGCCATCAGTCAGGACAGGGGGCTTTACGAGCAGTACTTC.

There are many counts of this clonotype. The chain is built from TRBV9 and TRBJ2-3; 7 nucleotides line up with TRBD1. CDR1 and CDR2 (germline): SGDLS, YYNGEE. This CDR3 has 16 amino acids. Germline trimming cut 2 bases from V and 3 bases from J; bases unmatched to any gene: 9. CDR3 DNA sequence: TGTGCCAGCAGCGTCCAGACAGGGTTTAGGACAGATACGCAGTATTTT. This encodes CASSVQTGFRTDTQYF.

This chain links TRBV5-1 with TRBJ1-1; D call uncertain. V lost 2 bases and J lost 2, with 13 bases in between. The CDR3 consists of 15 residues. Germline V gene data show CDR1 as SGHRS and CDR2 as YFSETQ. In DNA form, the CDR3 reads TGCGCCAGCAGCTTTCTAACGGGTAGTAACACTGAAGCTTTCTTT. Translated, it gives CASSFLTGSNTEAFF.

This clonotype was observed a few times. The rearrangement joins TRBV27 to TRBJ2-1; TRBD2 agrees at 8 bases. This CDR3 is 16 amino acids long. With V trimmed by 5 bases and J by 6 bases, 12 bases remained unmatched. Germline V gene data show CDR1 as MNHEY and CDR2 as SMNVEV (reference sequence). CDR3: CASSVIPGLVSNEQFF. The CDR3 region has the DNA TGTGCCAGCAGTGTCATCCCGGGACTAGTCTCCAATGAGCAGTTCTTC.

This sequence joins TRBV20-1 and TRBJ2-7, with 15 bases that match TRBD2. With 4 bases clipped from V and 0 bases from J, the junction kept 4 bases outside the gene matches. The CDR3 has 16 amino acids. Looked up from germline, CDR1 is DFQATT and CDR2 is SNEGSKA (reference sequence). The CDR3 spells CSATGTSGGLSYEQYF. Here the CDR3 DNA reads TGCAGTGCTACCGGGACTAGCGGGGGGCTCTCCTACGAGCAGTACTTC.

This clonotype turned up a few times. V is TRBV28 and J is TRBJ2-3; a weak D match, TRBD1 (6 bases). Germline lookup yields CDR1 MDHEN and CDR2 SYDVKM. Between the trimmed V and J ends, which lost 8 bases and 4 bases, there was a span of 19 bases. CDR3 length: 15 residues. CDR3 region: CASLTGTLDSDTQYF. For the CDR3, the DNA is TGTGCCAGCCTGACCGGGACACTAGATTCAGATACGCAGTATTTT.

The chain employs TRBV4-3 and TRBJ2-6, with D perhaps matching TRBD1 or TRBD2 (5 bases each). The CDR3 totals 16 residues. Per germline, CDR1 LGHNA and CDR2 YSLEER. The V end lost 1 base, the J end lost 5 bases, and 12 bases lay between the germline ends. The CDR3 spells CASSQVGTARANVLTF. As DNA, the CDR3 is TGCGCCAGCAGCCAAGTCGGGACCGCGCGGGCCAACGTCCTGACTTTC.

CDR3 sequence reads: CASTIRNNEQFF. CDR3 in DNA: TGCGCCAGCACCATAAGGAACAATGAGCAGTTCTTC. The gene calls are TRBV5-1 and TRBJ2-1, with D unclear. V lost 6 bases and J 5 bases, leaving 9 bases between the germline ends. This CDR3 comprises 12 residues. Germline-derived CDR1 and CDR2 are SGHRS and YFSETQ.

This clonotype was found many times. V gene TRBV7-9 combines with J gene TRBJ2-1, with unresolved D. Germline V gene sequence: CDR1 SEHNR, CDR2 FQNEAQ (reference sequence). The CDR3 is 16 residues long. Trimming shortened V by 4 bases and J by 5 bases, and 18 bases separated the two germline ends. CDR3 nucleotide sequence: TGTGCCAGCAGCTCAGAAAGTGGCATGGATAACAATGAGCAGTTCTTC. Encoded protein: CASSSESGMDNNEQFF.

V usage is TRBV24-1 and J usage is TRBJ2-1, with 7 bases matching TRBD1. The CDR3 covers 17 residues. V dropped 2 bases and J dropped 0; count of bases not matched to a gene: 6. Germline V lookup: CDR1 KGHDR, CDR2 SFDVKD. The CDR3 loop is CATSDSPGTDSYNEQFF. Written as DNA, the CDR3 is TGTGCCACCAGTGATTCTCCCGGGACAGACTCCTACAATGAGCAGTTCTTC.

This clonotype has a count of ten or more. The V and J genes are TRBV20-1 and TRBJ2-7; tentatively, D is TRBD2 (6 bases). Trimming left V 0 bases short and J 3 bases short, with 18 bases between. Germline values: CDR1 DFQATT, CDR2 SNEGSKA (reference sequence). The CDR3 contains 16 residues. As DNA, the CDR3 is TGCAGTGCTAGAGATCTGGGCGGGATAACCCTCTACGAGCAGTACTTC. Translation gives CSARDLGGITLYEQYF.

This clonotype came up a few times. CDR3 in amino acids: CASSLGLTADTQYF. Written as DNA, the CDR3 is TGCGCCAGCAGCTTAGGGTTGACGGCAGATACGCAGTATTTT. The rearrangement uses TRBV5-1 and TRBJ2-3, with D uncertain. The V and J ends lost 2 bases and 4 bases respectively, with 11 bases between them. Germline CDR1 SGHRS, CDR2 YFSETQ. The CDR3 runs to 14 residues.

This clonotype came up many times. The chain carries TRBV5-1 and TRBJ2-5; a possible D gene is TRBD1 (6 bases). Deletions cut 4 bases from V and 4 bases from J, with 11 bases between. Germline values: CDR1 SGHRS, CDR2 YFSETQ. The CDR3 is 13 residues long. The CDR3: CASSGQPLETQYF. The CDR3 DNA sequence: TGCGCCAGCAGCGGACAGCCCTTAGAGACCCAGTACTTC.

The V and J genes are TRBV10-3 and TRBJ2-5; D call uncertain. The CDR3 consists of 14 residues. Germline values: CDR1 ENHRY, CDR2 SYGVKD. Between the trimmed V and J ends, which lost 11 bases and 0 bases, there was a span of 16 bases. CDR3 in DNA: TGTGCCTCCGCCCCCAATAAGTACCAAGAGACCCAGTACTTC. It encodes CASAPNKYQETQYF.

In this sample, this clonotype turned up many times. The chain employs TRBV5-1 and TRBJ2-7; D uncertain. The CDR3 has 14 amino acids. The V gene lost 2 bases and the J gene lost 0 bases, with 9 bases spanning the gap. Germline CDR1 and CDR2: SGHRS and YFSETQ. The CDR3 region has the DNA TGCGCCAGCAGCTTAGGACGGAACTCCTACGAGCAGTACTTC. It specifies CASSLGRNSYEQYF.

V usage is TRBV11-1 and J usage is TRBJ2-5, with 8 bases lining up with TRBD2. V trimming: 3 bases; J trimming: 5 bases; junction bases outside the gene matches: 8. CDR1 and CDR2 (germline): SGHAT, FQDESV (reference sequence). The CDR3 extends over 15 amino acids. The CDR3 reads CASSLRRGDGETQYF. The DNA of the CDR3 is TGTGCCAGCAGCTTGAGGCGGGGGGACGGTGAGACCCAGTACTTC.

This clonotype was seen only a few times. The chain has TRBV3-1 and TRBJ2-7; TRBD2 matches at 8 bases. CDR1 and CDR2 from the germline V gene are LGHDT and YNNKEL (reference sequence). Germline trimming cut 2 bases from V and 9 bases from J; bases unmatched to any gene: 9. The length of the CDR3 is 14 residues. Here the CDR3 reads CASSQSGGAPGQYF. DNA for the CDR3: TGTGCCAGCAGCCAAAGCGGGGGAGCCCCGGGGCAGTACTTC.

CDR3 residues: CSAQPGTSGYNEQFF. DNA for the CDR3: TGCAGTGCTCAACCCGGGACTAGCGGTTACAATGAGCAGTTCTTC. This chain connects TRBV20-1 to TRBJ2-1; 11 bases are a match to TRBD2. Germline lookup yields CDR1 DFQATT and CDR2 SNEGSKA (reference sequence). Trimming cost V 5 bases and J 4 bases; bases outside gene matches: 7. This CDR3 contains 15 residues.

This clonotype was seen a handful of times. The rearrangement uses TRBV5-1 and TRBJ2-5; D is perhaps TRBD1 (6 bases). In germline, CDR1 is SGHRS, CDR2 YFSETQ. V lost 0 bases, J lost 6 bases, and 9 bases lay in between. The CDR3 covers 13 residues. CDR3 amino acids: CASSLDREQTQYF. For the CDR3, the DNA is TGCGCCAGCAGCTTGGACAGGGAACAGACCCAGTACTTC.

There are a few counts of this clonotype. The chain recombines TRBV4-2 with TRBJ2-7; TRBD2 matches 16 bases. This CDR3 is 19 amino acids long. J gave up 4 bases and V 4 bases, and 13 bases lay outside the gene matches. Germline CDR1 is LGHNA and CDR2 is YNFKEQ. The CDR3 loop reads CASSRTSGTSGRARYEQYF. The CDR3 DNA is TGTGCCAGCAGCCGAACCTCCGGGACTAGCGGGAGGGCCCGGTACGAGCAGTACTTC.

This clonotype was picked up many times. The chain combines TRBV5-1 with TRBJ2-1; D not resolved. The V and J ends lost 4 bases and 5 bases respectively, with 13 bases between them. Germline V gives CDR1 SGHRS, CDR2 YFSETQ. The CDR3 runs 14 residues. The CDR3 reads CASSVFSSDNEQFF. The CDR3 coding sequence is TGCGCCAGCAGCGTTTTTTCCTCGGACAATGAGCAGTTCTTC. The full variable domain, its missing parts supplied by reference TRBV5-1 and TRBJ2-1, is KAGVTQTPRYLIKTRGQQVTLSCSPISGHRSVSWYQQTPGQGLQFLFEYFSETQRNKGNFPGRFSGRQFSNSRSEMNVSTLELGDSALYLCASSVFSSDNEQFFGPGTRLTVL.

In its sample, this clonotype was seen many times. The rearrangement uses TRBV29-1 and TRBJ2-1; 10 nucleotides line up with TRBD2. This CDR3 comprises 14 residues. The germline V gene encodes CDR1 SQVTM and CDR2 ANQGSEA. V shed 6 bases and J 4 bases; nucleotides not matched to a gene: 6. The CDR3, as DNA: TGCAGCGTAGATACTAGCGGGATGTACAATGAGCAGTTCTTC. Translation gives CSVDTSGMYNEQFF.

This clonotype appeared a few times. The chain has TRBV2 and TRBJ1-5; 7 bases align to TRBD1. This CDR3 contains 13 residues. J lost 7 bases, V lost 5 bases, and 5 bases had no gene match. CDR1 is SNHLY and CDR2 is FYNNEI in the germline V gene. CDR3 sequence: CASSQGGWQPQHF. The DNA for the CDR3 is TGTGCCAGCAGTCAGGGGGGGTGGCAGCCCCAGCATTTT.

This clonotype was found a few times. This chain joins TRBV7-6 and TRBJ2-3, with 12 bases that match TRBD2. Germline CDR1 is SGHVS and CDR2 is FNYEAQ. This CDR3 is built from 17 residues. The V and J ends lost 7 bases and 3 bases, in that order; junction bases with no gene match: 11. CDR3 in amino acids: CASTSSGRADRTDTQYF. The CDR3 DNA reads as TGTGCCAGCACCTCTAGCGGGAGGGCCGACAGGACAGATACGCAGTATTTT.

This clonotype was observed once. The V and J genes are TRBV7-9 and TRBJ2-3; tentatively, D is TRBD2 (7 bases). Germline lookup yields CDR1 SEHNR and CDR2 FQNEAQ (reference sequence). V was shortened by 5 bases and J by 8 bases, with 14 bases between the two germline ends. The CDR3 has 13 amino acids. DNA for the CDR3: TGTGCCAGCAGCCCAAGGGGGGGCGCTACGCAGTATTTT. Translating it yields CASSPRGGATQYF.

This clonotype was recorded at least ten times. The rearrangement joins TRBV12-3 or TRBV12-4 to TRBJ2-4; the match to TRBD1 covers 9 bases. Losses at the gene ends were 6 bases for V and 6 bases for J; bases not matched to a gene: 6. The CDR3 extends over 14 amino acids. The CDR3, as DNA: TGTGCCAGCAGCGATTCGGACAGGGGAAACATTCAGTACTTC. This translates into CASSDSDRGNIQYF.

Only a few counts were recorded for this clonotype. J is TRBJ2-1 and V is TRBV20-1; D not resolved. Germline V gene lookup returns CDR1 DFQATT and CDR2 SNEGSKA (reference sequence). With 1 base removed from V and 0 bases from J, the gap between germline ends came to 13 bases. This CDR3 has 16 residues. This chain's CDR3 is CSARGLSTPSYNEQFF. In DNA form, the CDR3 reads TGCAGTGCTAGAGGGTTGAGCACCCCCTCCTACAATGAGCAGTTCTTC.

In its sample, this clonotype was seen a few times. The junction departs from the called germline gene at one end, perhaps through a read error. The chain combines TRBV7-7 with TRBJ2-1, with TRBD2 matching 14 bases. Germline assignment: CDR1 SSHAT and CDR2 FNYEAQ (reference sequence). The CDR3 has 18 amino acids. The CDR3 region is CASSSGGLAGELRLGQFF. DNA of the CDR3: TGTGCTAGCAGCTCCGGGGGACTAGCGGGGGAGCTTCGTTTAGGGCAGTTCTTC.

V gene TRBV6-2 or TRBV6-3 combines with J gene TRBJ1-1; the match to TRBD1 covers 8 bases. The CDR3 is made up of 20 amino acids. V trimming: 2 bases; J trimming: 1 base; junction bases outside the gene matches: 18. Germline loops: CDR1 MNHEY, CDR2 SVGEGT. This CDR3 is CASSYKRTGKARVGNTEAFF. In DNA form, the CDR3 reads TGTGCCAGCAGTTACAAAAGGACAGGGAAGGCCCGAGTGGGGAACACTGAAGCTTTCTTT.